This T cell receptor beta chain emerged from a study of T cells in localized non-small cell lung cancer. Sequencing used immunoSEQ multiplex PCR; TCRdb keeps in-frame clones, though not all of them. The sample includes 50,000 to 75,000 clones, approximately 90% of them seen just once. This clonotype was obtained from a man aged 40 to 70 with stage I squamous cell lung carcinoma. The sequences come from peripheral blood, collected before any cancer treatment.

The CDR3 nucleotides read TGTGCCAGCAGTTACGGCCGGGCTAGCACAGATACGCAGTATTTT. Its protein is CASSYGRASTDTQYF. The chain uses TRBV6-6 and TRBJ2-3; no clear D. The CDR3 consists of 15 residues. With 2 bases removed from V and 0 bases from J, the gap between germline ends came to 9 bases. Germline lookup yields CDR1 MNHNY and CDR2 SVGAGI (reference sequence).